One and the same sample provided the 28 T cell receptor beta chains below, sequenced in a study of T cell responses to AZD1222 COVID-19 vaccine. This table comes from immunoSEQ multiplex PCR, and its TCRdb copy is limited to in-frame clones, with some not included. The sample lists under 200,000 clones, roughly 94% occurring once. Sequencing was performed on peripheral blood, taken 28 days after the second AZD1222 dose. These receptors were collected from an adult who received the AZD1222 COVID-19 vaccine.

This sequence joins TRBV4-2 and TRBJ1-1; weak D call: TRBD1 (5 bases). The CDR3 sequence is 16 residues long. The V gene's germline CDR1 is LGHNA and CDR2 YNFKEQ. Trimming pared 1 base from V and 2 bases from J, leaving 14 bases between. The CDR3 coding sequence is TGTGCCAGCAGCCAAGGGCTCCGACAGTTTAACACTGAAGCTTTCTTT. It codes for CASSQGLRQFNTEAFF.

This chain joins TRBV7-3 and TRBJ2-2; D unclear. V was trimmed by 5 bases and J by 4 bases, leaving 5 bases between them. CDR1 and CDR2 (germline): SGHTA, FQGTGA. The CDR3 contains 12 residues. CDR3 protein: CASSPITGELFF. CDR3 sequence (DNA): TGTGCCAGCAGCCCCATCACCGGGGAGCTGTTTTTT.

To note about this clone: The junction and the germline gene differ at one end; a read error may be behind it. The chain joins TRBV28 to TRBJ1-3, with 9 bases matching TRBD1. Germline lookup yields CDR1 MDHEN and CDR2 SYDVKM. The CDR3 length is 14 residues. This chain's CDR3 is CATSTQGAGNTIYF. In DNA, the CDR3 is TGTGCCACCAGTACACAGGGGGCGGGAAACACCATATATTTT. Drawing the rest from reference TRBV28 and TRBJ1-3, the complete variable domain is DVKVTQSSRYLVKRTGEKVFLECVQDMDHENMFWYRQDPGLGLRLIYFSYDVKMKEKGDIPEGYSVSREKKERFSLILESASTNQTSMYLCATSTQGAGNTIYFGEGSWLTVV.

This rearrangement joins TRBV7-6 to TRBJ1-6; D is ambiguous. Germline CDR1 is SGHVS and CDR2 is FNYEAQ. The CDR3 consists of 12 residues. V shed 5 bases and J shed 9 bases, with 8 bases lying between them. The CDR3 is CASSDGSSPLHF. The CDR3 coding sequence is TGTGCCAGCAGCGATGGGAGTTCACCCCTCCACTTT.

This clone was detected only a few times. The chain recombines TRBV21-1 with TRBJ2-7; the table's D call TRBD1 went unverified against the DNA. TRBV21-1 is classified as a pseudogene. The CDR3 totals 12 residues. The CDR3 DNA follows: TGTGCCAGCAGCCAGGGGGACTACGAGCAGTACTTC. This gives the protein CASSQGDYEQYF.

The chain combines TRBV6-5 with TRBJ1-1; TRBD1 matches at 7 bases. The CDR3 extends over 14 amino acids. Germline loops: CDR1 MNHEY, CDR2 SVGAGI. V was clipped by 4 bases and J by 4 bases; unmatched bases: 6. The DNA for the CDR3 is TGTGCCAGCAGTTGGCAGGGGGGGTCCACTGAAGCTTTCTTT. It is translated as CASSWQGGSTEAFF.

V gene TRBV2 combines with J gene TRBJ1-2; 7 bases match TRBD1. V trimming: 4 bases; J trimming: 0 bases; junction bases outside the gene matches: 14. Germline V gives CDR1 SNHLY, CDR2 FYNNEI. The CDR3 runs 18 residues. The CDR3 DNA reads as TGTGCCAGCAGTGCCCAGAAGTTCGGACAGGAATCTAACTATGGCTACACCTTC. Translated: CASSAQKFGQESNYGYTF.

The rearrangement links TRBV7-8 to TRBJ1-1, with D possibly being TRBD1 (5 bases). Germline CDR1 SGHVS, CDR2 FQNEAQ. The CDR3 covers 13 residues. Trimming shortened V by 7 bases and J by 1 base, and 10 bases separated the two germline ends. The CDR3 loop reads CASNWTPNTEAFF. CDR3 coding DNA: TGTGCCAGCAACTGGACACCGAACACTGAAGCTTTCTTT.

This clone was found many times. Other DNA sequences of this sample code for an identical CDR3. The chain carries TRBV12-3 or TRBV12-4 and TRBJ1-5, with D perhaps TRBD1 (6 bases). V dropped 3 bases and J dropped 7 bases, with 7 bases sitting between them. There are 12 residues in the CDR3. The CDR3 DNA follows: TGTGCCAGCAGTTTGGGGGGCCAGCCCCAGCATTTT. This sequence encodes CASSLGGQPQHF.

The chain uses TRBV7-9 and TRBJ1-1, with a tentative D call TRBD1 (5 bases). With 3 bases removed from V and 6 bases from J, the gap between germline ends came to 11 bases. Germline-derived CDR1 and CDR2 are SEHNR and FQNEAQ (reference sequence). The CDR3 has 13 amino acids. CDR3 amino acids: CASSFGGLSEAFF. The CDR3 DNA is TGTGCCAGCAGCTTCGGGGGTCTCTCTGAAGCTTTCTTT.

CDR3 in DNA: TGTGCCAGCAGTCCCGACAGGACGAACACCGGGGAGCTGTTTTTT. Translating gives CASSPDRTNTGELFF. The V and J genes are TRBV2 and TRBJ2-2, with a possible D match to TRBD1 (6 bases). The CDR3 consists of 15 residues. Germline V gives CDR1 SNHLY, CDR2 FYNNEI. Trimming shortened V by 5 bases and J by 0 bases, and 10 bases separated the two germline ends.

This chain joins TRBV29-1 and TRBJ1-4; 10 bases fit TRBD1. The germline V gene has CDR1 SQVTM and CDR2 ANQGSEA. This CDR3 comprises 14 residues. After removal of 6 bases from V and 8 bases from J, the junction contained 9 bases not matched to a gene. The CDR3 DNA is TGCAGCGTCGCCGGGACAGGGGTCAACGAAAAACTGTTTTTT. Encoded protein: CSVAGTGVNEKLFF.

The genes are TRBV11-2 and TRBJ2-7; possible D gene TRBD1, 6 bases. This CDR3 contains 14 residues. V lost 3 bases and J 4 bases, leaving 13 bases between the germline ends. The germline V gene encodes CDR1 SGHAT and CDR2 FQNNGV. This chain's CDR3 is CASSFGTPAYEQYF. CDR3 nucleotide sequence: TGTGCCAGCAGCTTTGGGACACCAGCGTACGAGCAGTACTTC.

CDR3: CASSPRSGANTGELFF. CDR3 sequence (DNA): TGTGCCAGCTCACCACGTAGCGGGGCGAACACCGGGGAGCTGTTTTTT. The chain recombines TRBV18 with TRBJ2-2, with 8 bases that match TRBD2. V lost 1 base to trimming and J lost 0 bases; unmatched junction nucleotides: 1. CDR3 length equals 16 residues. Germline CDR1 reads KGHSH; CDR2 reads LQKENI.

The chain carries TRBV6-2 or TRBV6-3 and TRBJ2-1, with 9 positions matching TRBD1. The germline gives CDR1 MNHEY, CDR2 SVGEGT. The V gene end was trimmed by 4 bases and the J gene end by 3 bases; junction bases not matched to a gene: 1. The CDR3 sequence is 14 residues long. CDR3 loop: CASSLGQGYNEQFF. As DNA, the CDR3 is TGTGCCAGCAGTTTGGGACAGGGCTACAATGAGCAGTTCTTC.

CDR3 loop: CASSPDAGQPQETQYF. The CDR3 DNA reads as TGTGCCAGCAGCCCCGACGCGGGACAGCCACAAGAGACCCAGTACTTC. The gene calls are TRBV5-5 and TRBJ2-5, with a weak D call TRBD1 (7 bases). The V end was cut by 4 bases, the J end by 2 bases, with 18 bases between. This CDR3 region has 16 residues. Per the germline V gene, CDR1 is SGHKS and CDR2 is YYEKEE (reference sequence). The variable domain in full, completed from reference TRBV5-5 and TRBJ2-5, reads DAGVTQSPTHLIKTRGQQVTLRCSPISGHKSVSWYQQVLGQGPQFIFQYYEKEERGRGNFPDRFSARQFPNYSSELNVNALLLGDSALYLCASSPDAGQPQETQYFGPGTRLLVL.

In nucleotides, the CDR3 is TGTGCCAGCAGCTTGGCGGATAGCAATCAGCCCCAGCATTTT. Protein product: CASSLADSNQPQHF. The chain uses TRBV7-8 and TRBJ1-5; D gene uncertain. V lost 3 bases to trimming and J lost 0 bases, with 6 bases between them. The germline gives CDR1 SGHVS, CDR2 FQNEAQ. The CDR3 consists of 14 residues.

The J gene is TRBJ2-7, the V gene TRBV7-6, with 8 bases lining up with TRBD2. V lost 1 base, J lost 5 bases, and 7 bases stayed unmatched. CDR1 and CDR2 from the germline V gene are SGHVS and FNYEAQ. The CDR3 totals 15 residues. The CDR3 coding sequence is TGTGCCAGCAGCTTAGGTTTTAGCGGGAACGACGAGCAGTACTTC. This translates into CASSLGFSGNDEQYF.

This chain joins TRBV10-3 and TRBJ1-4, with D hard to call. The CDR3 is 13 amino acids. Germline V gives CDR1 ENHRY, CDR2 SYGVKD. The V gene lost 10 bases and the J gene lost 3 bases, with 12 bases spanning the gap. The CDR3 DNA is TGTGCCACCGGCACAGTACCTAATGAAAAACTGTTTTTT. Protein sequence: CATGTVPNEKLFF.

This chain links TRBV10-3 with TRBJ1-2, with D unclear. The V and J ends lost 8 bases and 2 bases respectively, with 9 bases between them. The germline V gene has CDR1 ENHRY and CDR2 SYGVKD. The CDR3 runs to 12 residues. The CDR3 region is CAIAPGNYGYTF. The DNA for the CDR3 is TGTGCCATCGCGCCGGGGAACTATGGCTACACCTTC.

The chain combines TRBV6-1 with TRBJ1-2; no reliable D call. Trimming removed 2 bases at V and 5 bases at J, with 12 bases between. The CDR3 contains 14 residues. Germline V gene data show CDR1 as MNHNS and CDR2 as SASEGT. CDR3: CASSEPGGWYGYTF. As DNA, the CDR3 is TGTGCCAGCAGTGAACCCGGCGGGTGGTATGGCTACACCTTC.

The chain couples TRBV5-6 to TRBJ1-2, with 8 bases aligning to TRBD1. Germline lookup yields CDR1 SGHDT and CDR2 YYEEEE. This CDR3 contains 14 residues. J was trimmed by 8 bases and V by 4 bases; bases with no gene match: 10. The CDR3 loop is CASSNRNRGKGYTF. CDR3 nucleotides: TGTGCCAGCAGCAACCGAAACAGGGGGAAAGGCTACACCTTC.

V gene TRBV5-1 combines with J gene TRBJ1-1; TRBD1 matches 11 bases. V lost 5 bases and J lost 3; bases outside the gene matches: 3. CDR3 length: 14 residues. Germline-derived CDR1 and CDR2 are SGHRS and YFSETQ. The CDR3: CASRDRGLDTEAFF. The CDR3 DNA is TGCGCCAGCAGGGACAGGGGGCTGGACACTGAAGCTTTCTTT. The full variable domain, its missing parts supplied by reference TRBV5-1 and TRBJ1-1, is KAGVTQTPRYLIKTRGQQVTLSCSPISGHRSVSWYQQTPGQGLQFLFEYFSETQRNKGNFPGRFSGRQFSNSRSEMNVSTLELGDSALYLCASRDRGLDTEAFFGQGTRLTVV.

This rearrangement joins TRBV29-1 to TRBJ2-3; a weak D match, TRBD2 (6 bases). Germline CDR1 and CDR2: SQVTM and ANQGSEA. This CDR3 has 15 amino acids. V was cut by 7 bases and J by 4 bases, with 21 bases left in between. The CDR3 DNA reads TGCAGCGCAATGGTGCGGGGTGAAGGTCCAGATACGCAGTATTTT. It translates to CSAMVRGEGPDTQYF.

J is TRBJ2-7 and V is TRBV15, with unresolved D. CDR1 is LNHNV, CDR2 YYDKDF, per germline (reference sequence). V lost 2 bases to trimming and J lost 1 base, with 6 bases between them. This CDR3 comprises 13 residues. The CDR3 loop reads CATSRTASYEQYF. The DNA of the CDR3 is TGTGCCACCAGCAGAACGGCATCCTACGAGCAGTACTTC.

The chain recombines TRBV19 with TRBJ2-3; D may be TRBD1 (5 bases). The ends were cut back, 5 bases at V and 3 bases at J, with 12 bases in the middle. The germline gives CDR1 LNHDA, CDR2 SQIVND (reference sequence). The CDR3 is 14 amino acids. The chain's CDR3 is CASSLTANTDTQYF. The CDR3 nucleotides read TGTGCCAGTAGTCTGACAGCCAATACAGATACGCAGTATTTT.

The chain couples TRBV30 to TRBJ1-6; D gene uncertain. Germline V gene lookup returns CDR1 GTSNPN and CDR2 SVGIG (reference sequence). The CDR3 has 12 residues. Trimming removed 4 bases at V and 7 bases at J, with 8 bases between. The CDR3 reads CAWKLVNSPLHF. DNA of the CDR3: TGTGCCTGGAAGTTGGTGAATTCACCCCTCCACTTT.

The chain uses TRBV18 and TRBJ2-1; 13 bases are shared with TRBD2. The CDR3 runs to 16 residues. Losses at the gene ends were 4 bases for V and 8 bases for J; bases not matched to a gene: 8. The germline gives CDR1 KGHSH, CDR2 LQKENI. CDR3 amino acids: CASSLLQLAGGHEQFF. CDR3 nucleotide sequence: TGTGCCAGCTCACTCCTGCAACTAGCGGGGGGGCATGAGCAGTTCTTC. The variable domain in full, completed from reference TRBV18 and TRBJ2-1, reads NAGVMQNPRHLVRRRGQEARLRCSPMKGHSHVYWYRQLPEEGLKFMVYLQKENIIDESGMPKERFSAEFPKEGPSILRIQQVVRGDSAAYFCASSLLQLAGGHEQFFGPGTRLTVL.